This T cell receptor (beta chain) was captured by sequencing in a study of T cell changes during pregnancy in multiple sclerosis. Profiling relied on immunoSEQ multiplex PCR, and the TCRdb table lists in-frame clones only, not all of them. The sample yields some 41,000 clones, roughly nine tenths seen once. Per germline, CDR1 LGHNA and CDR2 YNFKEQ. The CDR3 has 15 amino acids. Trimming shortened V by 0 bases and J by 2 bases, and 8 bases separated the two germline ends. The specimen comprised CD4+ T cells from peripheral blood mononuclear cells, sampled after pregnancy. The chain is built from TRBV4-2 and TRBJ1-3; D is unresolved. This sequence was found in a female donor with multiple sclerosis, enrolled in a pregnancy study. Here the CDR3 reads CASSQDSETGNTIYF. The CDR3 region has the DNA TGTGCCAGCAGCCAAGATTCCGAGACTGGAAACACCATATATTTT.